These 31 T cell receptor beta chains share one sample of origin, sequenced in a study of blood T cell repertoires in COVID-19. Profiling relied on immunoSEQ multiplex PCR, and the TCRdb table lists in-frame clones only, not all of them. The sample has about 40,000 clones, about 90% seen once. The specimen sequenced was peripheral blood. These receptors originate from a man in his fifties or sixties with active COVID-19.

The rearrangement joins TRBV29-1 to TRBJ2-3, with D possibly being TRBD2 (6 bases). The V and J ends lost 3 bases and 8 bases respectively, with 21 bases between them. CDR3 length: 15 residues. CDR1 and CDR2 from the germline V gene are SQVTM and ANQGSEA. In nucleotides, the CDR3 is TGCAGCGTTGAGTACGTACAAAGGGACTTGGCTACGCAGTATTTT. It is translated as CSVEYVQRDLATQYF.

A few counts support this clone. The V call is TRBV27, the J call TRBJ2-5; a weak D match, TRBD1 (6 bases). V lost 6 bases and J lost 1, with 12 bases in between. Germline CDR1 is MNHEY and CDR2 is SMNVEV (reference sequence). The CDR3 is 14 residues long. In DNA, the CDR3 is TGTGCCAGCAGCCAGGGGTCCCCCCAAGAGACCCAGTACTTC. It codes for CASSQGSPQETQYF.

CDR3 region: CASSLVGHLLYGYTF. DNA for the CDR3: TGTGCCAGCAGCTTAGTGGGACATCTACTGTATGGCTACACCTTC. The J gene is TRBJ1-2, the V gene TRBV7-3, with a weak D call TRBD1 (6 bases). The V and J ends lost 2 bases and 5 bases respectively, with 15 bases between them. Germline V gene sequence: CDR1 SGHTA, CDR2 FQGTGA. This CDR3 is 15 amino acids long.

The gene calls are TRBV28 and TRBJ1-1; a possible D gene is TRBD1 (5 bases). Deletions cut 3 bases from V and 0 bases from J, with 14 bases between. In germline, CDR1 is MDHEN, CDR2 SYDVKM. The CDR3 is 16 residues long. The CDR3 reads CASSFRGMGLNTEAFF. CDR3 nucleotides: TGTGCCAGCAGTTTCCGGGGGATGGGACTGAACACTGAAGCTTTCTTT.

The genes are TRBV9 and TRBJ2-1; D may be TRBD1 (5 bases). CDR3 length equals 15 residues. In germline, CDR1 is SGDLS, CDR2 YYNGEE. V was shortened by 0 bases and J by 5 bases, with 12 bases between the two germline ends. The CDR3 is CASSVDSTADNEQFF. The CDR3 coding sequence is TGTGCCAGCAGCGTAGACTCGACAGCCGACAATGAGCAGTTCTTC.

This chain joins TRBV5-4 and TRBJ2-1; TRBD2 is a possible D gene (7 bases). Trimming cost V 2 bases and J 5 bases, with 14 bases left between them. Germline assignment: CDR1 SGHNT and CDR2 YYREEE (reference sequence). The CDR3 consists of 15 residues. DNA for the CDR3: TGTGCCAGCAGCTTTGGGGGGCTAGCGGACAATGAGCAGTTCTTC. Residues: CASSFGGLADNEQFF.

The rearrangement links TRBV5-1 to TRBJ1-2; D possibly corresponds to TRBD1 (6 bases). The CDR3 consists of 14 residues. Germline V lookup: CDR1 SGHRS, CDR2 YFSETQ. Trimming cost V 0 bases and J 4 bases, with 10 bases left between them. CDR3 in amino acids: CASSLAGTPYGYTF. DNA of the CDR3: TGCGCCAGCAGCTTGGCTGGGACACCCTATGGCTACACCTTC.

This clone came up once. DNA for the CDR3: TGTGCCAGCAGAGATGACAGCCTTCCGCCCCAGCATTTT. As protein: CASRDDSLPPQHF. The J gene is TRBJ1-5, the V gene TRBV6-6, with D perhaps matching TRBD1 (5 bases). Trimming took off 6 bases at V and 9 bases at J, with 15 bases between the two ends. The CDR3 contains 13 residues. Germline CDR1 MNHNY, CDR2 SVGAGI (reference sequence).

J is TRBJ1-6 and V is TRBV10-3, with TRBD1 identical over 8 bases. Germline V gene sequence: CDR1 ENHRY, CDR2 SYGVKD. V shed 7 bases, J shed 7 bases, and the junction held 3 bases outside the gene matches. The CDR3 spans 13 residues. This CDR3 is CAITGGDNSPLHF. For the CDR3, the DNA is TGTGCCATCACAGGGGGCGACAATTCACCCCTCCACTTT.

The chain recombines TRBV27 with TRBJ2-2; TRBD2 aligns across 9 bases. The V gene end was trimmed by 2 bases and the J gene end by 1 base; junction bases not matched to a gene: 2. Germline CDR1 and CDR2: MNHEY and SMNVEV (reference sequence). The CDR3 is 16 residues long. CDR3 nucleotides: TGTGCCAGCAGTTTACGCGGGAGGGTGAACACCGGGGAGCTGTTTTTT. As protein: CASSLRGRVNTGELFF.

The chain links TRBV3-1 (or the pseudogene TRBV3-2) to TRBJ2-1; tentative D call: TRBD1 (5 bases). The V end lost 2 bases, the J end lost 15 bases, and 14 bases lay between the germline ends. This CDR3 contains 12 residues. The germline CDR1 and CDR2 sequences are LGHDT and YNNKEL (reference sequence). CDR3: CASSQQGSSLFF. The CDR3 nucleotides are TGTGCCAGCAGCCAACAGGGCAGTAGCCTGTTCTTC.

This clone was seen only a few times. The gene calls are TRBV6-2 or TRBV6-3 and TRBJ2-7, with a weak D call TRBD1 (7 bases). Trimming removed 3 bases from V and 6 bases from J, with 15 bases in between. The germline V gene has CDR1 MNHEY and CDR2 SVGEGT. This CDR3 is built from 14 residues. The CDR3 spells CASSYGTEGGEQYF. CDR3 bases: TGTGCCAGCAGTTATGGGACAGAGGGAGGCGAGCAGTACTTC.

V and J are TRBV30 and TRBJ2-1, with 10 bases matching TRBD2. CDR1 is GTSNPN, CDR2 SVGIG, per germline (reference sequence). V lost 2 bases and J lost 9; bases outside the gene matches: 4. The CDR3 is 13 residues long. This chain's CDR3 is CAWSPKREGEQFF. CDR3 sequence (DNA): TGTGCCTGGAGTCCTAAGCGGGAGGGTGAGCAGTTCTTC.

The chain links TRBV19 to TRBJ1-1; D is perhaps TRBD1 (5 bases). Trimming cost V 2 bases and J 1 base, with 11 bases left between them. CDR3 size: 15 residues. The germline CDR1 and CDR2 sequences are LNHDA and SQIVND (reference sequence). The CDR3 region is CASSIKGRANTEAFF. Written as DNA, the CDR3 is TGTGCCAGTAGTATAAAGGGCAGGGCGAACACTGAAGCTTTCTTT.

The J gene is TRBJ1-2, the V gene TRBV13, with D perhaps matching TRBD1 (5 bases). CDR1 and CDR2 (germline): PRHDT, FYEKMQ (reference sequence). The length of the CDR3 is 13 residues. Trimming left V 3 bases short and J 3 bases short, with 8 bases between. Here the CDR3 DNA reads TGTGCCAGCAGCTTGGGCAGGGACTATGGCTACACCTTC. The encoded protein is CASSLGRDYGYTF. Combining the CDR3 with reference TRBV13 and TRBJ1-2 gives the whole variable domain AAGVIQSPRHLIKEKRETATLKCYPIPRHDTVYWYQQGPGQDPQFLISFYEKMQSDKGSIPDRFSAQQFSDYHSELNMSSLELGDSALYFCASSLGRDYGYTFGSGTRLTVV.

The chain employs TRBV5-6 and TRBJ2-1; possible D gene TRBD2, 5 bases. V dropped 1 base and J dropped 2 bases, with 16 bases sitting between them. CDR3 size: 17 residues. Germline V CDR1 and CDR2: SGHDT, YYEEEE. CDR3 coding DNA: TGTGCCAGCAGCTTGTTTGGAAGCGGAGGAGCCTACAATGAGCAGTTCTTC. This translates into CASSLFGSGGAYNEQFF.

This sequence joins TRBV7-2 and TRBJ2-7; D is ambiguous. Trimming cost V 2 bases and J 3 bases, with 5 bases left between them. The CDR3 extends over 12 amino acids. From germline, CDR1 is SGHTA and CDR2 FQGNSA. The CDR3 DNA sequence: TGTGCCAGCAGCTTATCGGGCTACGAGCAGTACTTC. Amino acid sequence: CASSLSGYEQYF.

This clone was seen more than once but under ten times. The rearrangement uses TRBV30 and TRBJ2-7, with D unclear. Germline CDR1 and CDR2: GTSNPN and SVGIG (reference sequence). V dropped 3 bases and J dropped 0 bases, with 6 bases sitting between them. This CDR3 is 12 amino acids long. The CDR3 sequence is CAWSSLSYEQYF. The CDR3 DNA sequence: TGTGCCTGGAGCTCCCTCTCCTACGAGCAGTACTTC.

V gene TRBV12-2 combines with J gene TRBJ1-5; TRBD1, the table's D call, lacks a check against the DNA. TRBV12-2 is shown as a pseudogene. This CDR3 contains 14 residues. CDR3: CASRLGWGDQPQHF. As DNA, the CDR3 is TGTGCAAGTCGCTTAGGGTGGGGCGATCAGCCCCAGCATTTT.

The chain links TRBV7-9 to TRBJ2-1; D is uncertain. V was cut by 5 bases and J by 10 bases, with 15 bases left in between. Germline lookup yields CDR1 SEHNR and CDR2 FQNEAQ (reference sequence). This CDR3 is built from 13 residues. The CDR3 sequence is CASSPRSPGEQFF. CDR3 bases: TGTGCCAGCAGCCCTCGCTCTCCCGGGGAGCAGTTCTTC.

V gene TRBV20-1 combines with J gene TRBJ2-3; D gene uncertain. CDR3 length: 14 amino acids. Germline V CDR1 and CDR2: DFQATT, SNEGSKA (reference sequence). V lost 3 bases and J 0 bases, leaving 10 bases between the germline ends. The CDR3: CSASSGDSTDTQYF. The CDR3 coding sequence is TGCAGTGCTAGTTCCGGTGATAGCACAGATACGCAGTATTTT.

The chain recombines TRBV2 with TRBJ1-1, with D possibly TRBD1 on 5 matching bases. There are 11 residues in the CDR3. CDR1 and CDR2 (germline): SNHLY, FYNNEI. With 6 bases removed from V and 8 bases from J, the gap between germline ends came to 10 bases. As DNA, the CDR3 is TGTGCCAGCAGCCCATGGACAGAAGCTTTCTTT. It codes for CASSPWTEAFF.

This rearrangement joins TRBV5-1 to TRBJ2-2; 7 bases are shared with TRBD2. With 2 bases clipped from V and 2 bases from J, the junction kept 6 bases outside the gene matches. Looked up from germline, CDR1 is SGHRS and CDR2 is YFSETQ. The CDR3 length is 16 residues. In DNA form, the CDR3 reads TGCGCCAGCAGCTTAGACACTAGCGCAAACACCGGGGAGCTGTTTTTT. Amino acid sequence: CASSLDTSANTGELFF.

The CDR3 sequence is CASTPGLAASGEQYF. The CDR3 DNA reads TGTGCCAGCACCCCGGGACTAGCGGCCTCAGGCGAGCAGTACTTC. The J gene is TRBJ2-7, the V gene TRBV28; 11 nucleotides align to TRBD2. The CDR3 has 15 amino acids. Germline trimming cut 7 bases from V and 6 bases from J; bases unmatched to any gene: 11. Germline CDR1 is MDHEN and CDR2 is SYDVKM.

CDR3 protein: CASSSSDSYEQYF. CDR3 nucleotides: TGTGCCAGCAGTTCTAGCGACTCCTACGAGCAGTACTTC. This rearrangement joins TRBV6-6 to TRBJ2-7; a weak D match, TRBD2 (6 bases). Deletions cut 4 bases from V and 0 bases from J, with 7 bases between. Germline-derived CDR1 and CDR2 are MNHNY and SVGAGI (reference sequence). CDR3 size: 13 residues.

The count of this clone is one. The chain joins TRBV19 to TRBJ1-2, with 7 bases matching TRBD1. The germline V gene encodes CDR1 LNHDA and CDR2 SQIVND (reference sequence). The CDR3 extends over 14 amino acids. The junction had 6 bases not matched to a gene; V was cut back by 6 bases and J by 2 bases. The CDR3 protein is CASRGQSFNYGYTF. The CDR3 coding sequence is TGTGCCAGTAGGGGACAGAGCTTCAACTATGGCTACACCTTC.

The J gene is TRBJ2-5, the V gene TRBV7-8; 7 bases agree with TRBD2. The CDR3 covers 13 residues. From germline, CDR1 is SGHVS and CDR2 FQNEAQ. The junction had 5 bases not matched to a gene; V was cut back by 5 bases and J by 5 bases. The DNA of the CDR3 is TGTGCCAGCAGCGAGGGACTACGGGAGACCCAGTACTTC. Encoded protein: CASSEGLRETQYF.

This chain joins TRBV7-9 and TRBJ2-7; TRBD2 aligns across 8 bases. CDR1 is SEHNR, CDR2 FQNEAQ, per germline (reference sequence). V lost 5 bases, J lost 2 bases, and 14 bases stayed unmatched. The CDR3 is 17 amino acids. The CDR3: CASSPAAASGRAYEQYF. In DNA form, the CDR3 reads TGTGCCAGCAGCCCCGCCGCGGCGAGCGGGAGAGCCTACGAGCAGTACTTC.

This chain connects TRBV10-2 to TRBJ2-4, with a tentative D call TRBD2 (7 bases). The CDR3 covers 12 residues. Germline V lookup: CDR1 WSHSY, CDR2 SAAADI. V gave up 3 bases and J gave up 15 bases, with 15 bases separating them. The CDR3 DNA follows: TGCGCCAGCAGTGAATTAGGCGGGGGCGCGTACTTC. It yields the protein CASSELGGGAYF.

This clone occurred once. V and J are TRBV7-3 and TRBJ2-1, with D hard to call. The CDR3 length is 14 residues. CDR1 and CDR2 (germline): SGHTA, FQGTGA. V lost 2 bases to trimming and J lost 7 bases, with 12 bases between them. This CDR3 reads CASSLGPQWNEQFF. CDR3 nucleotides: TGTGCCAGCAGCTTAGGGCCCCAATGGAATGAGCAGTTCTTC.

About this clone: The junction departs from germline at one end; a sequencing error may be responsible. The chain employs TRBV2 and TRBJ2-1; unclear D gene. The CDR3 is 13 amino acids. In germline, CDR1 is SNHLY, CDR2 FYNNEI. CDR3 region: CASSEAGVHEQFF. The CDR3 coding sequence is TGTGCCAGCAGCGAAGCTGGAGTGCATGAGCAGTTCTTC.